Below, 3 T cell receptor beta chains from the same sample are listed, as sequenced in a study of T-cell reconstitution after alpha-beta-depleted transplantation in children. The TCRbeta library was prepared with unique molecular identifiers. TCRdb ran MiXCR on the PCR reads and lists one entry per CDR3 protein. This table holds fewer than 700,000 distinct CDR3 sequences, around 23% found once. The sample here was PBMCs, mostly from graft donor cells, taken 360 days after TCRalphabeta/CD19-depleted stem cell transplant. Every receptor here comes from a boy younger than two who had a stem cell transplant for acute myeloid leukemia, so the T cells may come from the graft donor.

Only a few counts were recorded for this clonotype. V usage is TRBV7-2 and J usage is TRBJ2-5; TRBD2 matches at 12 bases. The CDR3 length is 17 residues. The junction had 6 bases not matched to a gene; V was cut back by 0 bases and J by 4 bases. Germline lookup yields CDR1 SGHTA and CDR2 FQGNSA. CDR3 residues: CASSLAILAGGRETQYF. For the CDR3, the DNA is TGTGCCAGCAGCTTAGCCATCCTAGCGGGGGGGCGAGAGACCCAGTACTTC.

This clonotype was counted at least ten times. It may be a read error: a sequence one base away is much more abundant. The genes are TRBV7-2 and TRBJ2-7; D is unclear. The germline V gene has CDR1 SGHTA and CDR2 FQGNSA. The CDR3 extends over 11 amino acids. The V end lost 3 bases, the J end lost 2 bases, and 2 bases lay between the germline ends. The chain's CDR3 is CASSFAYEQYF. The CDR3 nucleotides read TGTGCCAGCAGCTTCGCCTACGAGCAGTACTTC.

This clonotype was observed a few times. The J gene is TRBJ1-1, the V gene TRBV18; TRBD1 might be the D (5 bases). Trimming shortened V by 3 bases and J by 0 bases, and 11 bases separated the two germline ends. This CDR3 has 15 amino acids. Germline CDR1 is KGHSH and CDR2 is LQKENI. CDR3 nucleotides: TGTGCCAGCTCACCCAAGACAGCCTTGAACACTGAAGCTTTCTTT. It is translated as CASSPKTALNTEAFF.